These T cell receptor beta chains were read from a single sample in a study of CD8 T cells in Susac syndrome. MiXCR, run by TCRdb on the immunoSEQ multiplex PCR reads, gives a single entry per CDR3 protein. Counted here are about 300,000 distinct CDR3 sequences, about 90% occurring once; the ten biggest clones make up roughly 0.07%. Input material: CD4+ T cells from PBMCs. All receptors derive from a human donor with multiple sclerosis. Each CDR3 is given with its conserved first and last residue. A D gene is named only where the DNA matches it firmly. For some rows the clone size is stated as once, few or many, or as a class when expanded; others skip it.

clone size,D gene,J gene,V gene,CDR3 length,CDR3 DNA,CDR3 protein
.,TRBD1,TRBJ1-1,TRBV29-1,14,TGCAGCGTTGCTCGACAGGGAAGGAACACTGAAGCTTTCTTT,CSVARQGRNTEAFF
.,.,TRBJ2-5,TRBV2,15,TGTGCCAGCAGCGCTCAGGGACACATACGGGAGACCCAGTACTTC,CASSAQGHIRETQYF
.,TRBD2,TRBJ2-7,TRBV7-2,13,TGTGCCAGCAGCCCCTGGGGGGGGTACGAGCAGTACTTC,CASSPWGGYEQYF
.,TRBD2,TRBJ2-2,TRBV5-1,18,TGCGCCAGCAGCCCCCAAGTGGGACTAGCGGGAAACACCGGGGAGCTGTTTTTT,CASSPQVGLAGNTGELFF
.,.,TRBJ1-6,TRBV7-9,17,TGTGCCAGCAGCGAAGACTTACCGGGAACGGGGAATTCACCCCTCCACTTT,CASSEDLPGTGNSPLHF
.,TRBD1,TRBJ2-7,TRBV4-3,14,TGCGCCAGCAGCCACGGGACAGGGTCCTACGAGCAGTACTTC,CASSHGTGSYEQYF
.,.,TRBJ1-3,TRBV28,17,TGTGCCAGCCAACCGGGGGGGCCTCCGAGCTCTGGAAACACCATATATTTT,CASQPGGPPSSGNTIYF
few,.,TRBJ1-5,TRBV19,13,TGTGCCAGTACCGGGGATCGCAATCAGCCCCAGCATTTT,CASTGDRNQPQHF
.,.,TRBJ2-7,TRBV5-1,15,TGCGCCAGCAGCTTGTCGGGAGTGAACACCTACGAGCAGTACTTC,CASSLSGVNTYEQYF
.,.,TRBJ1-1,TRBV29-1,12,TGCACCGGATCGACCATGAACACTGAAGCTTTCTTT,CTGSTMNTEAFF
.,TRBD2,TRBJ2-5,TRBV29-1,13,TGCAGCGTTGTCGCTAGCGGCACAGAGACCCAGTACTTC,CSVVASGTETQYF
.,.,TRBJ1-1,TRBV7-3,13,TGTGCCAGCAGCTTAGGGGAGTGGACTGAAGCTTTCTTT,CASSLGEWTEAFF
once,.,TRBJ2-5,TRBV9,15,TGTGCCAGCAGCGTAGGGGGGAGGTATCAAGAGACCCAGTACTTC,CASSVGGRYQETQYF
.,.,TRBJ2-6,TRBV9,21,TGTGCCAGCAGCGCCCTCGGAAAAACAGGGATTCTGAGCTCTGGGGCCAACGTCCTGACTTTC,CASSALGKTGILSSGANVLTF
.,TRBD2,TRBJ2-1,TRBV12-3/TRBV12-4,16,TGTGCCAGCAGTTTCCCAAGCGGGGGCCCTCTCAATGAGCAGTTCTTC,CASSFPSGGPLNEQFF
.,.,TRBJ1-3,TRBV7-9,18,TGTGCCAGCAGCTTCAGACCCATAAGACTTGTTGCTGGAAACACCATATATTTT,CASSFRPIRLVAGNTIYF
.,TRBD1,TRBJ2-5,TRBV25-1,16,TGTGCCAGCAGTGAAGCGAATAGGGGGCGTACAGAGACCCAGTACTTC,CASSEANRGRTETQYF
.,TRBD2,TRBJ2-3,TRBV11-2,16,TGTGCCAGCAGCTTAGGGGTAGCGGGAGGCCCAGATACGCAGTATTTT,CASSLGVAGGPDTQYF
.,.,TRBJ2-7,TRBV6-2/TRBV6-3,13,TGTGCCAGCAGTCGGATACGAGGGGGAGGGCAGTACTTC,CASSRIRGGGQYF
.,.,TRBJ2-3,TRBV11-3,14,TGTGCCAGCAGCCCGGAGGCTACCACAGATACGCAGTATTTT,CASSPEATTDTQYF
.,.,TRBJ2-5,TRBV7-2,14,TGTGCCAGCAGCTTTGCGGGGCTGGGGGAGACCCAGTACTTC,CASSFAGLGETQYF
once,.,TRBJ1-6,TRBV9,16,TGTGCCAGCAGCCCCCTGGGGGGCCCAAATAATTCACCCCTCCACTTT,CASSPLGGPNNSPLHF
.,TRBD1,TRBJ1-1,TRBV19,15,TGTGCCAGTAGTGGAGGGACAGGCGGCGTCACTGAAGCTTTCTTT,CASSGGTGGVTEAFF
.,.,TRBJ2-5,TRBV7-8,15,TGTGCCAGCAGTCTGGGACGGCGCTTCCAAGAGACCCAGTACTTC,CASSLGRRFQETQYF
.,TRBD2,TRBJ2-7,TRBV20-1,15,TGCAGTGCTAGAGGAGGGCGGAGCGGGGGGTACGAGCAGTACTTC,CSARGGRSGGYEQYF
.,TRBD2,TRBJ2-3,TRBV2,15,TGTGCCAGCAAGGGGCGGCGGGAGGGCATGAATACGCAGTATTTT,CASKGRREGMNTQYF
.,.,TRBJ2-7,TRBV7-2,15,TGTGCCAGCAGCCTAGGTTGGGGAAATCCCTACGAGCAGTACTTC,CASSLGWGNPYEQYF
.,.,TRBJ2-7,TRBV29-1,11,TGCAGCGTCCCCGGGGACTACGAGCAGTACTTC,CSVPGDYEQYF
.,TRBD1,TRBJ2-5,TRBV29-1,12,TGCAGCGTCGGTGGGACAGTGGAGACCCAGTACTTC,CSVGGTVETQYF
.,.,TRBJ2-2,TRBV29-1,11,TGCAGTTGCAGGAAGGCCGGGGAGCTGTTTTTT,CSCRKAGELFF
.,.,TRBJ2-3,TRBV12-3/TRBV12-4,15,TGTGCCAGCAGTAACCACAGGGGGGGAACAGATACGCAGTATTTT,CASSNHRGGTDTQYF
.,.,TRBJ1-2,TRBV5-1,13,TGCGCCAGCAGGACCCCCCCCAGCCACGGCTACACCTTC,CASRTPPSHGYTF
.,.,TRBJ2-3,TRBV5-4,13,TGTGCCAGCAGCAGCGACCTCACAGATACGCAGTATTTT,CASSSDLTDTQYF
.,.,TRBJ1-3,TRBV19,14,TGTGCCAGTACCGACAGTGGGACCCGAAACACCATATATTTT,CASTDSGTRNTIYF
.,.,TRBJ1-2,TRBV20-1,14,TGCAGTGCTAGAAATTTGGGGGCCGCCGATGGCTACACCTTC,CSARNLGAADGYTF
.,.,TRBJ2-2,TRBV5-1,16,TGCGCCAGCAGCATCCGGGACACGGGCTCCGGCGGGGAGCTGTTTTTT,CASSIRDTGSGGELFF
.,.,TRBJ1-1,TRBV6-2/TRBV6-3,13,TGTGCCAGCAAGGTCAGCCTATACACTGAAGCTTTCTTT,CASKVSLYTEAFF
.,TRBD1,TRBJ1-1,TRBV7-2,14,TGTGCCAGCAGTCCTAGACAGGGTGGCACTGAAGCTTTCTTT,CASSPRQGGTEAFF
.,.,TRBJ1-1,TRBV6-5,18,TGTGCCAGCAGTTCTCTTGCCGGAGAAACAGGGCGAAGGACTGAAGCTTTCTTT,CASSSLAGETGRRTEAFF
.,.,TRBJ1-1,TRBV9,18,TGTGCCAGCAGCGTAGGGCTCTCGGTCAGACATAGGGACACTGAAGCTTTCTTT,CASSVGLSVRHRDTEAFF
.,TRBD2,TRBJ2-1,TRBV4-3,16,TGCGCCAGCAGCCGCTCGGGACTAGCGGGATCAGACGAGCAGTTCTTC,CASSRSGLAGSDEQFF
.,.,TRBJ1-6,TRBV7-2,13,TGTGCCAGCAGCTTAACAACTCTTGCACCCCTCCACTTT,CASSLTTLAPLHF
.,.,TRBJ1-1,TRBV5-1,14,TGCGCCAGCAGCCTCCGAGACGGACACACTGAAGCTTTCTTT,CASSLRDGHTEAFF
few,TRBD1,TRBJ1-2,TRBV19,14,TGTGCCAGTAGTAGGGACAGGACAAACTATGGCTACACCTTC,CASSRDRTNYGYTF
.,TRBD2,TRBJ2-3,TRBV30,17,TGTGCCTGGGATAGACTTCGGACTAGCGGGGGGTTAGGTACGCAGTATTTT,CAWDRLRTSGGLGTQYF
.,.,TRBJ1-5,TRBV12-3/TRBV12-4,14,TGTGCCAGCAGCCAGACAGGCGGCAATCAGCCCCAGCATTTT,CASSQTGGNQPQHF
.,TRBD1,TRBJ2-5,TRBV2,14,TGTGCCAGCAGCGTTGACAGGGTCGAGGAGACCCAGTACTTC,CASSVDRVEETQYF
once,TRBD1,TRBJ1-1,TRBV12-3/TRBV12-4,15,TGTGCCAGCAGTAAGCTGACAGGGGCGCGGACTGAAGCTTTCTTT,CASSKLTGARTEAFF
.,.,TRBJ1-5,TRBV23-1,16,TGCGCCAGCAGTCATTCGGCGATGGAGGTAGGTCAGCCCCAGCATTTT,CASSHSAMEVGQPQHF